This T cell receptor beta chain was profiled in a study of OX40 agonist ivuxolimab in advanced cancers. On the study more broadly: A mean age of roughly 60 years, range about 20 to 79, was recorded, and approximately 85% were male. Previous treatment with anti-PD-1, anti-PD-L1 or anti-CTLA-4 therapy was allowed; 40% had received some.

Comments on this clone: Its antigen is currently unknown.

This CDR3 contains 14 residues. The germline CDR1 and CDR2 sequences are SNHLY and FYNNEI. The V end lost 4 bases, the J end lost 4 bases, and 11 bases lay between the germline ends. Points from the study as a whole: In CD8+ T cells, expanded clones were on average more numerous than in CD4+.

Profiled with immunoSEQ multiplex PCR; TCRdb holds only in-frame clones, not every one. Of approximately 71,000 clones listed, roughly 80% are singletons. The chain uses TRBV2 and TRBJ1-5; D is possibly TRBD1 (5 bases). This TCR came from an adult with an advanced solid tumor such as melanoma, head and neck, liver or kidney cancer. Source: CD4+ or CD8+ T cells sorted from blood, taken in a trial of the OX40 agonist ivuxolimab. The chain's CDR3 is CASSVGQGNQPQHF. The CDR3 coding sequence is TGTGCCAGCAGTGTCGGGCAGGGTAATCAGCCCCAGCATTTT.